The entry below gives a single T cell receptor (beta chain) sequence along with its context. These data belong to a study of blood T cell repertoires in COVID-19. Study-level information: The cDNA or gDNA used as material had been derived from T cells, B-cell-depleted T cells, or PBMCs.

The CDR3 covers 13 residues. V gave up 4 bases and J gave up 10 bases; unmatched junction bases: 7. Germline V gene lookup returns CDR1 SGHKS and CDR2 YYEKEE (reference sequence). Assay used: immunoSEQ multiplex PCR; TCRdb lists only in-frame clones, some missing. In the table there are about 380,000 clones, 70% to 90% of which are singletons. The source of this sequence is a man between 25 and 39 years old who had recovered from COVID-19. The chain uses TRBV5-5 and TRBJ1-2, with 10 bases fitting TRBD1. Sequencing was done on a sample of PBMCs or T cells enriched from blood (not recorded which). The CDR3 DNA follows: TGTGCCAGCAGCCCCCGGGACAGGGGCGACTACACCTTC. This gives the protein CASSPRDRGDYTF.